The 9 T cell receptor beta chains listed next were all sequenced from one sample in a study of shared clonotypes between healthy human individuals. Libraries were prepared by immunoSEQ multiplex PCR; TCRdb keeps only in-frame clonotypes and omits some of them. The sample lists fewer than 1.4 million clones, approximately 78% seen once, with 0.55% to 0.7% in the top ten. Sequencing was carried out using memory CD4+ T cells from PBMCs. As to subset: CD45RA-negative fraction. Receptors originate from a man younger than 35 in good health. Some clones in this sample may be carry-over from other donors' samples.

This clone was counted between two and nine times. V is TRBV6-1 and J is TRBJ2-5, with 7 bases lining up with TRBD1. The CDR3 covers 15 residues. Germline CDR1 reads MNHNS; CDR2 reads SASEGT. V lost 4 bases and J lost 5; bases outside the gene matches: 10. The CDR3: CASSVLRQGAETQYF. The CDR3 DNA reads TGTGCCAGCAGTGTACTGAGACAGGGTGCGGAGACCCAGTACTTC.

This sequence joins TRBV2 and TRBJ1-3; TRBD1 might be the D (5 bases). Germline loops: CDR1 SNHLY, CDR2 FYNNEI. This CDR3 region has 15 residues. V lost 1 base and J lost 2, with 9 bases in between. In DNA form, the CDR3 reads TGTGCCAGCAGTGAAGTGCTGGGGGCTGGAAACACCATATATTTT. Protein: CASSEVLGAGNTIYF.

The V gene is TRBV28, the J gene TRBJ2-7, with a tentative D call TRBD1 (5 bases). Trimming took off 8 bases at V and 9 bases at J, with 23 bases between the two ends. The CDR3 runs 14 residues. Germline loops: CDR1 MDHEN, CDR2 SYDVKM. CDR3 nucleotides: TGTGCCAGCCTCTCGCCCTTGAGACAGCAGGGGCAGTACTTC. It yields the protein CASLSPLRQQGQYF.

V gene TRBV28 combines with J gene TRBJ2-7; 9 positions agree with TRBD1. V lost 3 bases to trimming and J lost 0 bases; unmatched junction nucleotides: 6. Germline loops: CDR1 MDHEN, CDR2 SYDVKM. The CDR3 extends over 16 amino acids. The CDR3 spells CASSFLGQGSSYEQYF. CDR3 bases: TGTGCCAGCAGTTTCTTGGGACAGGGAAGCTCCTACGAGCAGTACTTC.

Comment on this clone: The same CDR3 arises from other DNA sequences in this sample as well. The J gene is TRBJ2-7, the V gene TRBV10-3; D may be TRBD1 (5 bases). Trimming stripped 4 bases from V and 3 bases from J, with 13 bases between. The CDR3 covers 14 residues. Per germline, CDR1 ENHRY and CDR2 SYGVKD. CDR3 sequence reads: CAISGAGPRYEQYF. CDR3 coding DNA: TGTGCCATCAGTGGGGCAGGGCCGCGCTACGAGCAGTACTTC.

This chain joins TRBV27 and TRBJ2-1, with TRBD2 matching 8 bases. Trimming at V came to 0 bases and at J to 10 bases, leaving 8 bases not matched to a gene. The germline V gene has CDR1 MNHEY and CDR2 SMNVEV (reference sequence). This CDR3 contains 15 residues. CDR3 in DNA: TGTGCCAGCAGTTTATCTCCCAGCGGGGGTTTCGAGCAGTTCTTC. Residues: CASSLSPSGGFEQFF.

This clone was observed a single time. A much larger clone lies a single base off, so this may be a read error. The chain uses TRBV5-8 and TRBJ2-6, with D uncertain. The V gene's germline CDR1 is SGHTS and CDR2 YDEGEE. The CDR3 covers 15 residues. V lost 0 bases and J 0 bases, leaving 4 bases between the germline ends. The DNA of the CDR3 is TGTGCCAGCAGCTTGGAGTTCTCTGGGGCCAACGTCCTGACTTTC. Its protein is CASSLEFSGANVLTF.

This clone occurred a few times. The chain combines TRBV29-1 with TRBJ1-2, with D possibly TRBD1 on 5 matching bases. This CDR3 has 15 amino acids. Germline CDR1 is SQVTM and CDR2 is ANQGSEA. V dropped 3 bases and J dropped 0 bases, with 14 bases sitting between them. CDR3 nucleotides: TGCAGCGTTGATGGAGGGGCAAGAGCTAACTATGGCTACACCTTC. Protein: CSVDGGARANYGYTF.

CDR3 residues: CATKTSGTGGELFF. The DNA of the CDR3 is TGTGCCACCAAAACTAGCGGGACCGGCGGGGAGCTGTTTTTT. The chain uses TRBV6-1 and TRBJ2-2; TRBD2 agrees at 10 bases. CDR1 is MNHNS and CDR2 is SASEGT in the germline V gene. V was clipped by 10 bases and J by 7 bases; unmatched bases: 9. This CDR3 is 14 amino acids long.